The clone carrying this TCR beta chain has a single count. Its matching antigen is unknown. These data belong to a study of T cell responses to AZD1222 COVID-19 vaccine. Findings of the study overall: No day 14 peak samples; only post-peak repertoires were characterized.

Using immunoSEQ multiplex PCR, the repertoire was profiled, and TCRdb retains in-frame clones only, with some absent. The sample holds about 85,000 clones, 80% to 90% seen once. The CDR3 loop spans 13 amino acids. V dropped 0 bases and J dropped 1 base, with 3 bases sitting between them. This chain links TRBV12-3 or TRBV12-4 with TRBJ2-5; no definite D call. The sequence derives from an adult in good health. The sample consisted of peripheral blood, taken on day 0 of AZD1222 vaccination. CDR3 amino acids: CASSLAVQETQYF. The CDR3 nucleotides are TGTGCCAGCAGTTTAGCAGTCCAAGAGACCCAGTACTTC.